The clone carrying this T cell receptor (beta chain) was detected a few times. The data were obtained in a study of blood T cell repertoires in COVID-19. Study overall: Sites across the United States, Italy and Spain contributed samples from acute and convalescent COVID-19. T cells, B-cell-depleted T cells, or PBMCs supplied cDNA or gDNA.

As originally analysed: Researchers report that nucleated cell counts were estimated from reference gene primer amplification. Repertoires were generated with immunoSEQ multiplex PCR, while TCRdb's copy carries only in-frame clones and drops some. V, J and clone size were drawn from that table, and D and trimming were deduced from the DNA. The sample carries roughly 380,000 clones, roughly 86% recorded once. Deletions cut 5 bases from V and 6 bases from J, with 11 bases between. The CDR3 has 12 residues. Per the germline V gene, CDR1 is SGDLS and CDR2 is YYNGEE. The sequence was obtained from a human donor with acute or convalescent COVID-19. The donor label of this sample is uncertain. The sequenced material came from peripheral blood. The chain recombines TRBV9 with TRBJ1-2; D gene unclear. CDR3 residues: CASSVVIDGYTF. CDR3 nucleotides: TGTGCCAGCAGTGTTGTAATCGATGGCTACACCTTC.